Listed below are T cell receptor beta chains from one sample, sequenced in a study of regulatory T cells in long-lasting Graves disease. TCRdb reprocessed the multiplex PCR reads with MiXCR, giving one entry per CDR3 protein. The table shows around 510,000 distinct CDR3 sequences, with around 20% occurring only once. The sample here was peripheral blood mononuclear cells (PBMCs), taken when the disease was refractory, from a patient treated with antithyroid drugs. Every receptor here comes from a female donor with Graves disease. Both conserved end residues are part of each CDR3. A D gene is named only where the DNA matches it firmly. Clone sizes are given selectively: once, few, many, or a class where the clone is expanded.

V	size	D	J	CDR3	DNA
TRBV6-1	many	.	TRBJ1-4	CASKSVGDVEKLFF	TGTGCCAGCAAAAGTGTTGGGGATGTGGAAAAACTGTTTTTT
TRBV29-1	few	.	TRBJ1-2	CSVSDGHYGYTF	TGCAGCGTTTCCGACGGACACTATGGCTACACCTTC
TRBV10-3	few	.	TRBJ2-7	CAISEGAEVMKVEQYF	TGTGCCATCAGTGAGGGGGCTGAGGTTATGAAAGTGGAGCAGTACTTC
TRBV7-2	.	.	TRBJ1-5	CASSGSVGLQHF	TGTGCCAGCAGCGGGTCGGTTGGGCTCCAGCATTTT
TRBV6-1	many	TRBD2	TRBJ2-7	CASRPLASPYEQYF	TGTGCCAGCAGACCACTAGCGTCCCCCTACGAGCAGTACTTC
TRBV27	many	TRBD2	TRBJ2-7	CASSLSLGGRAYEQYF	TGTGCCAGCAGTTTATCCCTCGGCGGGAGGGCCTACGAGCAGTACTTC
TRBV7-2	.	.	TRBJ2-2	CASSLGFRADTGELFF	TGTGCCAGCAGCCTGGGCTTCCGCGCGGATACCGGGGAGCTGTTTTTT
TRBV29-1	.	.	TRBJ2-3	CSVAPVRTDTQYF	TGCAGCGTAGCCCCCGTCCGCACAGATACGCAGTATTTT
TRBV9	many	.	TRBJ2-6	CASSVGPGYGANVLTF	TGTGCCAGCAGCGTAGGTCCTGGCTACGGGGCCAACGTCCTGACTTTC
TRBV28	many	TRBD2	TRBJ2-7	CASSTGSGRAYEQYF	TGTGCCAGCAGCACTGGTAGCGGGAGGGCCTACGAGCAGTACTTC
TRBV6-8	few	.	TRBJ1-2	CASSYARRWLSYTF	TGTGCCAGCAGTTATGCCAGGCGGTGGTTAAGCTACACCTTC
TRBV18	many	.	TRBJ2-5	CASSPKPKETQYF	TGTGCCAGCTCACCGAAACCTAAAGAGACCCAGTACTTC
TRBV28	.	TRBD2	TRBJ2-1	CASLPRGEYNEQFF	TGTGCCAGCCTACCTCGGGGGGAGTACAATGAGCAGTTCTTC
TRBV5-1	.	.	TRBJ1-1	CASSGTSRPEAFF	TGCGCCAGCAGCGGGACAAGTCGACCTGAAGCTTTCTTT
TRBV27	few	TRBD1	TRBJ2-7	CASSSWAGGSTYEQYF	TGTGCCAGCAGTTCGTGGGCAGGGGGATCAACCTACGAGCAGTACTTC